The present entry profiles one TCR beta chain with its context. Its antigen is unknown. The data derive from a study of T cell responses to AZD1222 COVID-19 vaccine. Study-wide context: Analysis merged second doses at about 4 or about 12 weeks. General study points: Seropositivity was recorded at baseline in only 5 or 6 AZD1222 recipients. A reported finding is that nearly half of spike-specific TCRs target unmutated variant regions.

Profiled with immunoSEQ multiplex PCR; TCRdb holds only in-frame clones, not every one. The sample holds over 150,000 clones, 90% seen once. The CDR3 consists of 16 residues. Germline trimming cut 0 bases from V and 2 bases from J; bases unmatched to any gene: 3. CDR1 and CDR2 (germline): MNHEY, SVGAGI. Sequencing used peripheral blood, obtained on day 0 of AZD1222 vaccination. This chain joins TRBV6-5 and TRBJ1-3, with 8 positions matching TRBD1. The source is an adult in good health. The CDR3 here is CASSYSEQGAGNTIYF. CDR3 DNA: TGTGCCAGCAGTTACTCAGAACAGGGGGCTGGAAACACCATATATTTT.